Below are 2 T cell receptor beta chains sequenced from a single sample in a study of CD8+ T cells in alopecia areata listed by TCRdb under 2018. The receptor library was made with the immunoSEQ multiplex PCR assay. RNA was extracted from all samples and reverse transcribed into cDNA, which served as template for TCR sequencing. TCRdb's version of the immuneACCESS table is confined to in-frame rearrangements and falls short of the full clone set. An unresolved V gene accounts for under half of the shortfall where checked; the remainder is of unknown origin. This sample has 100,000 to 150,000 clones in its table, and approximately 49% of those were observed once. 15% to 20% of the sample is in the top ten clones. This specimen's time point label, interpreted: baseline before oral tofacitinib. This specimen was CD8+ T cells sorted from blood, taken at week 0. All receptors derive from a human donor with alopecia areata.

This chain connects TRBV9 to TRBJ2-5; tentative D call: TRBD1 (5 bases). Trimming shortened V by 4 bases and J by 5 bases, and 12 bases separated the two germline ends. The germline V gene encodes CDR1 SGDLS and CDR2 YYNGEE. The CDR3 runs to 13 residues. For the CDR3, the DNA is TGTGCCAGCAGCCCTTGGCCAGGGGAGACCCAGTACTTC. This gives the protein CASSPWPGETQYF. The full variable domain, with the rest looked up from reference TRBV9 and TRBJ2-5, is DSGVTQTPKHLITATGQRVTLRCSPRSGDLSVYWYQQSLDQGLQFLIQYYNGEERAKGNILERFSAQQFPDLHSELNLSSLELGDSALYFCASSPWPGETQYFGPGTRLLVL.

This clone was detected a few times. The chain employs TRBV30 and TRBJ2-7; D is unclear. Per the germline V gene, CDR1 is GTSNPN and CDR2 is SVGIG (reference sequence). Trimming cost V 5 bases and J 2 bases, with 13 bases left between them. The CDR3 runs 13 residues. The CDR3 is CAWSPDGTYEQYF. Written as DNA, the CDR3 is TGTGCCTGGTCCCCCGACGGAACCTACGAGCAGTACTTC.